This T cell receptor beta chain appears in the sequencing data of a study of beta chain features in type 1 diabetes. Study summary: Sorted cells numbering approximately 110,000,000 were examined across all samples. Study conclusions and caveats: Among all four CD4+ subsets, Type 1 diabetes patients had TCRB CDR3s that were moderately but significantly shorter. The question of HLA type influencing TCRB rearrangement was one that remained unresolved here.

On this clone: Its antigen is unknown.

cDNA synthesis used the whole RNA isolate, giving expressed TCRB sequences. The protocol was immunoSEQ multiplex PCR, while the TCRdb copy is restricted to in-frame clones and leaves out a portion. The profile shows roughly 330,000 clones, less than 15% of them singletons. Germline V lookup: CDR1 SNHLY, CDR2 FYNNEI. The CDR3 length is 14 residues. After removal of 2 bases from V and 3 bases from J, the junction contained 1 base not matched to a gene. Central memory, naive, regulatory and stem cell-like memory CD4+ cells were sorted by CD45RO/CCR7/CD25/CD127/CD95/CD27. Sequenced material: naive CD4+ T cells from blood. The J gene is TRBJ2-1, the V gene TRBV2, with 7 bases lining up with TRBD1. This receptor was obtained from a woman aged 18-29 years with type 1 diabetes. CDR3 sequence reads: CASSEQGVYNEQFF. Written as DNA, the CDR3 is TGTGCCAGCAGTGAACAGGGGGTCTACAATGAGCAGTTCTTC.